This TCR beta chain came from a study of T cells in Graves' hyperthyroidism and ophthalmopathy. Study conclusions and caveats: The majority of expanded thyroid clonotypes above 0.001 also appeared in blood.

There were TCR beta CDR3 regions amplified from RNA transcripts. A set of HTBI primers served as the primers for a first-round RT-PCR of the TCR CDR3. TCRdb analysed the multiplex PCR reads with MiXCR anew, one entry per CDR3 protein. The sample lists hundreds of thousands of distinct CDR3 sequences; around 15% were seen once. This CDR3 has 15 residues. CDR1 KGHSH and CDR2 LQKENI come from the germline V gene. V was clipped by 3 bases and J by 5 bases, with 13 bases between them. Many counts were recorded for this clonotype. What it binds is not known. PBMCs were collected from a 10 ml volume of fresh peripheral blood.

The TCR sequence derives from a man aged 45-65 years with Graves' ophthalmopathy. The sample consisted of blood. The chain is built from TRBV18 and TRBJ1-4; no clear D gene. The CDR3 reads CASSPPRVSNEKLFF. CDR3 DNA: TGTGCCAGCTCACCGCCCCGGGTCTCAAATGAAAAACTGTTTTTT. Together with reference TRBV18 and TRBJ1-4, the CDR3 gives the full variable domain: NAGVMQNPRHLVRRRGQEARLRCSPMKGHSHVYWYRQLPEEGLKFMVYLQKENIIDESGMPKERFSAEFPKEGPSILRIQQVVRGDSAAYFCASSPPRVSNEKLFFGSGTQLSVL.